The clone carrying this TCR beta chain appeared a few times. The antigen is not known. This sample stems from a study of T-cell memory formation after mild COVID-19. Study conclusions and caveats: For contracting clones, CD4+ ones sat mainly in CM and EM, CD8+ in EMRA. Some clones that responded were present in memory (sampled pre-infection), which suggests cross-reactive memory joined.

TCR alpha and TCR beta cDNA libraries carrying sample barcodes and UMIs were produced by 5'RACE using constant-segment primers. TCRdb processed the 5' RACE reads anew with MiXCR; each CDR3 protein has one entry. The sample holds a few hundred thousand distinct CDR3 sequences, around 28% seen once. The TCR was taken from an adult woman who had mild COVID-19 (a few samples of this study predate the infection). Cell type and time point are not known. Sequencing was done on a sample of PBMCs or a T cell subset sorted from them (not recorded which).

CDR3 nucleotides: TGTGCCAGCAGTTCTTCCGGGACAGGGGCGCAACCCCAGCATTTT. The encoded protein is CASSSSGTGAQPQHF. The chain is built from TRBV6-2 or TRBV6-3 and TRBJ1-5; 10 bases line up with TRBD1. CDR1 MNHEY and CDR2 SVGEGT come from the germline V gene. This CDR3 comprises 15 residues. V lost 4 bases and J lost 10; bases outside the gene matches: 10.